The clone carrying this T cell receptor beta chain was found a few times. This entry is derived from a study of CD8 T cells in ankylosing spondylitis. One entry per CDR3 protein results from TCRdb running MiXCR on the 5' RACE reads. The sample consists of under 300,000 distinct CDR3 sequences, 9.5% to 12% of them appearing once. The germline V gene encodes CDR1 DFQATT and CDR2 SNEGSKA (reference sequence). This CDR3 region has 14 residues. The V gene lost 5 bases and the J gene lost 7 bases, with 18 bases spanning the gap. Sequencing was carried out using blood, either unsorted or a sorted T cell fraction (not recorded which). The receptor was derived from a male donor with ankylosing spondylitis or in good health (not recorded which). J is TRBJ2-1 and V is TRBV20-1; D may be TRBD2 (6 bases). The CDR3 DNA follows: TGCAGTGCTCCTTGGGGGGAGGTGGTAAATGAGCAGTTCTTC. Translating it yields CSAPWGEVVNEQFF.